This T cell receptor beta chain was identified during a study of blood T cell repertoires in COVID-19. Study information: The origin of the acute and convalescent COVID-19 samples was the United States, Italy and Spain. PBMCs, B-cell-depleted T cells, or T cells provided the cDNA or gDNA that made up the material.

Per the original methods: Reference gene primers were amplified, and this amplification served to estimate nucleated cell counts. Libraries were prepared by immunoSEQ multiplex PCR; TCRdb keeps only in-frame clonotypes and omits some of them. The DNA was the basis for D and trimming; V, J and clone size are from that table. Of under 80,000 clones in the sample, 80% were seen once. The CDR3 runs to 16 residues. The V gene end was trimmed by 5 bases and the J gene end by 8 bases; junction bases not matched to a gene: 14. Germline V gene data show CDR1 as KGHSH and CDR2 as LQKENI. The origin of this receptor is a human donor in a cohort sampled during active COVID-19. Sequenced sample: peripheral blood. This chain joins TRBV18 and TRBJ1-4; 7 bases fit TRBD1. The CDR3 sequence: CASSNGKTGLYEKLFF. As DNA, the CDR3 is TGTGCCAGCTCAAACGGCAAGACAGGGCTATACGAAAAACTGTTTTTT.